This is a list of T cell receptor beta chains from one sample in a study of spatial heterogeneity in lung cancer. From the 5' RACE reads, TCRdb called clonotypes with MiXCR, one entry per CDR3 protein. The sample lists about 50,000 distinct CDR3 sequences, approximately 7.6% seen once, with about 12% in the top ten. The sample in question was PBMCs, obtained at surgery. The receptors were gathered from a female donor with early-stage non-small cell lung cancer. The CDR3 runs from the conserved cysteine through the conserved F or W. The D gene is left open where the match is weak. Size values are once, few and many counts, or a class for expanded clones, and some rows have none.

clone size	V gene	J gene	D gene	CDR3 DNA	CDR3 protein
few	TRBV7-9	TRBJ1-6	.	TGTGCCAGCGGGGCAGATATCCATAATTCACCCCTCCACTTT	CASGADIHNSPLHF
many	TRBV20-1	TRBJ2-7	.	TGCAGTGCCCGGATCCAGTCAATTCCCTACGAGCAGTACTTC	CSARIQSIPYEQYF
.	TRBV7-2	TRBJ2-7	.	TGTGCCAGCAGCTTAGATCCGGGATTTTCCTACGAGCAGTACTTC	CASSLDPGFSYEQYF
.	TRBV18	TRBJ2-1	.	TGTGCCAGCCCGCAAAACGTTAGCTCCTACAATGAGCAGTTCTTC	CASPQNVSSYNEQFF
.	TRBV6-2/TRBV6-3	TRBJ2-7	TRBD1	TGTGCCAGCAGTTACTCCTGGACAGGGGGCTCCTACGAGCAGTACTTC	CASSYSWTGGSYEQYF
.	TRBV13	TRBJ1-4	.	TGTGCCAGCAGCCTAGACAGAGCAACTAGTGAAAAACTGTTTTTT	CASSLDRATSEKLFF
few	TRBV7-9	TRBJ2-3	.	TGTGCCAGCAGCCCGTTAGGGGCGAGCACAGATACGCAGTATTTT	CASSPLGASTDTQYF
.	TRBV7-9	TRBJ2-1	.	TGTGCCAGCAGCTTAGTAGGTCACACTAGCAATGAGCAGTTCTTC	CASSLVGHTSNEQFF
many	TRBV3-1	TRBJ2-7	.	TGTGCCAGCAGCCAAGCCCTGTCGGGGGAGCAGTACTTC	CASSQALSGEQYF
few	TRBV28	TRBJ2-7	TRBD1	TGTGCCAGCACCCGCGGGACAGGGGCTCTATACGAGCAGTACTTC	CASTRGTGALYEQYF
few	TRBV29-1	TRBJ2-2	.	TGCAGCGTTGGGACGAACACCGGGGAGCTGTTTTTT	CSVGTNTGELFF
.	TRBV12-3/TRBV12-4	TRBJ2-1	TRBD1	TGTGCCAGCAGTCTCTATGCCGGGACAGGGTACGACAATGAGCAGATCTTC	CASSLYAGTGYDNEQIF
few	TRBV29-1	TRBJ1-5	.	TGCAGCGTTGTGTTAGGGGATAATCAGCCCCAGCATTTT	CSVVLGDNQPQHF
many	TRBV7-9	TRBJ2-5	.	TGTGCCAGCAGCTTAGCGGAGGGAGACTACAGGACCCAGTACTTC	CASSLAEGDYRTQYF
.	TRBV6-5	TRBJ2-3	.	TGTGCCAGCAGGCTTACCGGGACGGGGACAGATACGCAGTATTTT	CASRLTGTGTDTQYF
.	TRBV7-2	TRBJ2-3	.	TGTGCCAGCAGCTTAGCGCTTGGGCGGACAGATACGCAGTATTTT	CASSLALGRTDTQYF
many	TRBV14	TRBJ1-3	.	TGTGCCAGCAGAGACCGGGACACCCGAAACACCATATATTTT	CASRDRDTRNTIYF
.	TRBV5-6	TRBJ2-3	.	TGTGCCAGCAGCATCCTGGACAGTCAGTACGGGTATTTT	CASSILDSQYGYF
few	TRBV5-4	TRBJ1-2	.	TGTGCCAGCAGCCCTGGGACACGAATTAACTATGGCTACACCTTC	CASSPGTRINYGYTF
.	TRBV28	TRBJ2-7	.	TGTGCCAGCAGTTTAGCATCCTACGAGCAGTACTTC	CASSLASYEQYF
few	TRBV4-1	TRBJ2-7	.	TGCGCCAGCAGCCAAGAAGAGGGAACCTTTGTCGAGCAGTACTTC	CASSQEEGTFVEQYF
many	TRBV5-4	TRBJ2-5	.	TGTGCCGTTAAAGGGGGGGTACTTCAGGGGGAGACCCAGTACTTC	CAVKGGVLQGETQYF
.	TRBV6-2/TRBV6-3	TRBJ1-5	.	TGTGCCAGCACCCCGACTCTTCCTGTTGCGCAGCCCCAGCATTTT	CASTPTLPVAQPQHF
many	TRBV2	TRBJ1-2	.	TGTGCCAGCAGTGTCCTCGGTCGAGAGGGTATGGGCTACACCTTC	CASSVLGREGMGYTF
many	TRBV15	TRBJ2-7	TRBD1	TGTGCCACCAGCGCCCCAGACAGGGCCCCTTTCTCCGAGCAGTACTTC	CATSAPDRAPFSEQYF
.	TRBV7-2	TRBJ2-1	TRBD2	TGTGCCAGCAGCTTAGCGCTAGCGGGGACCCGTGAGCAGTTCTTC	CASSLALAGTREQFF
few	TRBV6-5	TRBJ2-5	.	TGTGCCAGCAACCCCAGGGCAGGGAGAGAGACCCAGTACTTC	CASNPRAGRETQYF
many	TRBV6-5	TRBJ2-5	TRBD2	TGTGCCAGCAGGGGCGGGGGGACCCAAGAGACCCAGTACTTC	CASRGGGTQETQYF
.	TRBV28	TRBJ2-5	.	TGTGCCAGCAGACATCCCGCCAGGGAGACCCAGTACTTC	CASRHPARETQYF
few	TRBV7-2	TRBJ2-7	.	TGTGCCAGCACCTCCGGGGGGCGCCCCTACGAGCAGTACTTC	CASTSGGRPYEQYF
once	TRBV10-3	TRBJ1-1	.	TGTGCCATCAGCGACCTCACACCGAACACTGAAGCTTTCTTT	CAISDLTPNTEAFF
.	TRBV7-2	TRBJ2-2	.	TGTGCCAGCAGCTTAGGGGGTCGGTTGATAAGGAACACCGGGGAGCTGTTTTTT	CASSLGGRLIRNTGELFF
few	TRBV25-1	TRBJ1-1	.	TGTGCCAGCAGTGAATACGGAGGGAACACTGAAGCTTTCTTT	CASSEYGGNTEAFF
many	TRBV4-3	TRBJ2-3	.	TGCGCCAGCAGCCAAGATACTGTTACAGATACGCAGTATTTT	CASSQDTVTDTQYF
.	TRBV6-5	TRBJ1-2	.	TGTGCCAGCACTGACAGCAACTATGGCTACACCTTC	CASTDSNYGYTF
few	TRBV11-1	TRBJ2-5	.	TGTGCCAGCAGCTTAATGGCAGACCAAGAGACCCAGTACTTC	CASSLMADQETQYF
many	TRBV5-1	TRBJ1-5	TRBD1	TGCGCCAGCAGCCGCCTTGGACAGGGGAGTAATAGCAATCAGCCCCAGCATTTT	CASSRLGQGSNSNQPQHF
many	TRBV24-1	TRBJ2-3	TRBD1	TGTGCCACCAGTGAAACACAGGGGGTGCAGTATTTT	CATSETQGVQYF
few	TRBV20-1	TRBJ1-1	.	TGCAGTGCTGCCGCGGGATGGATGAACACTGAAGCTTTCTTT	CSAAAGWMNTEAFF
.	TRBV7-2	TRBJ2-3	.	TGTGCCAGCGGGACGCTTAGCACAGATACGCAGTATTTT	CASGTLSTDTQYF
.	TRBV5-6	TRBJ1-2	TRBD1	TGTGCCAGCAGCGTGGACAGGGAAGGAGGCTACACCTTC	CASSVDREGGYTF
many	TRBV14	TRBJ2-7	.	TGTGCCAGCAGCCAGGTTGACAACCTGAAGGGCGAGCAGTACTTC	CASSQVDNLKGEQYF
many	TRBV28	TRBJ1-5	TRBD1	TGTGCCAGCAGTTTGTTGGGACAGGGGGCTGGGGGTCATCAGCCCCAGCATTTT	CASSLLGQGAGGHQPQHF
few	TRBV20-1	TRBJ1-5	.	TGCAGTGCTAGAGATACAAAACAGGGAGGGCGGCCCCAGCATTTT	CSARDTKQGGRPQHF
many	TRBV7-8	TRBJ2-7	.	TGTGCCAGCAGAGAGTCCGGGAGAGTCTACGAGCAGTACTTC	CASRESGRVYEQYF
many	TRBV4-3	TRBJ1-6	.	TGCGCCAGCAGCCAAGAGATGGGGTCACCCCTCCACTTT	CASSQEMGSPLHF
few	TRBV6-5	TRBJ1-2	TRBD1	TGTGCCAGCAGGACACAGGGGAACCGTAACTATGGCTACACCTTC	CASRTQGNRNYGYTF
.	TRBV11-3	TRBJ2-1	TRBD1	TGTGCCAGCAGCGTGGGACAGAGAGAGCAGTTCTTC	CASSVGQREQFF
many	TRBV24-1	TRBJ2-3	.	TGTGCCACCAGTCGTTCTAGGGACACAGATACGCAGTATTTT	CATSRSRDTDTQYF